Listed below are T cell receptor beta chains from one sample, sequenced in a study of a mutant IDH1 vaccine in newly diagnosed glioma. Assay: immunoSEQ multiplex PCR; the TCRdb copy retains only in-frame clones and omits some. The sample records just under 95,000 clones, around 80% being singletons. The sequencing here drew on PBMCs, taken from a glioma patient treated with radiotherapy, temozolomide or both. These receptors were obtained from a middle-aged man with glioma. Both conserved end residues are part of each CDR3. The D gene is left open where the match is weak. Where a row states a size, it is once, few, many or the class of an expanded clone; other rows omit it.

TRBJ2-3 | . | TRBV5-1 | TRBD1 | 16 | TGCGCCAGCAGCATTCAAGGACAGGGGGGGAAAGATACGCAGTATTTT | CASSIQGQGGKDTQYF
TRBJ2-7 | . | TRBV5-6 | TRBD2 | 13 | TGTGCATCGCTGGATCCTAGCGGAGGCGAGCAGTACTTC | CASLDPSGGEQYF
TRBJ1-2 | . | TRBV6-5 | TRBD1 | 14 | TGTGCCAGCAGAAGGGACAGGGCTAACTATGGCTACACCTTC | CASRRDRANYGYTF
TRBJ1-2 | once | TRBV7-2 | . | 15 | TGTGCCAGCAGCCTCTTAGAAGCAGGGATTCGCGGCTACACCTTC | CASSLLEAGIRGYTF
TRBJ1-4 | . | TRBV18 | . | 11 | TGTGCCAGCTCACCACAAGAAAAACTGTTTTTT | CASSPQEKLFF
TRBJ2-5 | . | TRBV7-9 | . | 16 | TGTGCCAGCAGCTCCCCCCGAGGGTTCGATGGAGGGACCCAGTACTTC | CASSSPRGFDGGTQYF
TRBJ2-5 | . | TRBV7-2 | TRBD2 | 16 | TGTGCCAGCAGCTCGGGACTAGCGGGGCCTCAAGAGACCCAGTACTTC | CASSSGLAGPQETQYF
TRBJ2-1 | . | TRBV7-2 | TRBD2 | 16 | TGTGCCAGCAAGAAGGCCCTAGCGGGGGGCCGTAATGAGCAGTTCTTC | CASKKALAGGRNEQFF
TRBJ1-5 | . | TRBV28 | . | 13 | TGTGCCAGCAGTTTGAAGGGGACCCGTCCCCAGCATTTT | CASSLKGTRPQHF
TRBJ2-2 | . | TRBV7-9 | TRBD2 | 16 | TGTGCCAGCAGCCCGGCGACTAGCGGGTCCACCGGGGAGCTGTTTTTT | CASSPATSGSTGELFF
TRBJ1-4 | . | TRBV5-1 | . | 17 | TGCGCCAGCAGCCTATTGGGAGCTCTTCCTAGTAATGAAAAACTGTTTTTT | CASSLLGALPSNEKLFF
TRBJ2-3 | . | TRBV29-1 | TRBD2 | 15 | TGCAGCGTTGCTCGCCTAGCGGGAGATGCAGATACGCAGTATTTT | CSVARLAGDADTQYF
TRBJ2-7 | . | TRBV7-9 | TRBD2 | 16 | TGTGCCAGCAGCCGGACTAGCGGGGTTCACTCCTACGAGCAGTACTTC | CASSRTSGVHSYEQYF
TRBJ2-1 | few | TRBV5-1 | . | 15 | TGCGCCAGCAGCTTGAAAGGACCGGCGTACAATGAGCAGTTCTTC | CASSLKGPAYNEQFF
TRBJ1-5 | . | TRBV30 | TRBD1 | 13 | TGTGCCTGGACAGGGGGATGGAATCAGCCCCAGCATTTT | CAWTGGWNQPQHF
TRBJ1-3 | . | TRBV19 | . | 14 | TGTGCCAGTAGTATGGGATTCTCTGGAAACACCATATATTTT | CASSMGFSGNTIYF
TRBJ1-2 | . | TRBV4-3 | . | 14 | TGCGCCAGCAGCCAAGTTGGGGGAGACTATGGCTACACCTTC | CASSQVGGDYGYTF
TRBJ1-6 | . | TRBV6-5 | . | 13 | TGTGCCAGCAGTCCCGATGCGGGGACACCCCTCCACTTT | CASSPDAGTPLHF
TRBJ1-1 | . | TRBV6-5 | . | 13 | TGTGCCAGCAGGAAAGGGATGAACACTGAAGCTTTCTTT | CASRKGMNTEAFF
TRBJ1-1 | . | TRBV4-3 | TRBD1 | 15 | TGCGCCAGCAGCCAAGTGGGACAGGTCAACACTGAAGCTTTCTTT | CASSQVGQVNTEAFF
TRBJ2-5 | . | TRBV29-1 | . | 15 | TGCAGCGTGGCAAAGGGGGGGCAACTCAGGGAGACCCAGTACTTC | CSVAKGGQLRETQYF
TRBJ2-7 | . | TRBV29-1 | TRBD2 | 14 | TGCAGCGTGACCCTAGCGGGGGTCTTCTACGAGCAGTACTTC | CSVTLAGVFYEQYF
TRBJ2-7 | . | TRBV6-6 | TRBD2 | 13 | TGTGCCAGCAGCCCGACGGGGGGGTACGAGCAGTACTTC | CASSPTGGYEQYF
TRBJ2-1 | . | TRBV19 | . | 14 | TGTGCCAGTAGTATACTTGGGGTGCCGAATGAGCAGTTCTTC | CASSILGVPNEQFF
TRBJ1-2 | . | TRBV18 | . | 14 | TGTGCCAGCTCACGGGACCGCGGTGACTATGGCTACACCTTC | CASSRDRGDYGYTF
TRBJ2-4 | . | TRBV4-3 | TRBD1 | 17 | TGCGCCAGCAGCCAACACGCCACTACAGGGGCTAAAAACATTCAGTACTTC | CASSQHATTGAKNIQYF
TRBJ2-3 | . | TRBV6-4 | TRBD2 | 13 | TGTGCCAGCAGTGACAGGGAGGGCGATACGCAGTATTTT | CASSDREGDTQYF
TRBJ2-7 | . | TRBV27 | . | 12 | TGTGCCAGCAGTGCCGACAGCGTCGAGCAGTACTTC | CASSADSVEQYF
TRBJ2-1 | . | TRBV7-2 | TRBD2 | 17 | TGTGCCAGCAGCCCTCCGGGACTAGCGGGACATTACAATGAGCAGTTCTTC | CASSPPGLAGHYNEQFF
TRBJ1-2 | . | TRBV2 | . | 13 | TGTGCCAGCAAAGGCAGGGCACACTATGGCTACACCTTC | CASKGRAHYGYTF
TRBJ1-1 | . | TRBV20-1 | . | 11 | TGCAGTGCTAGAGGGGGAGGTGAAGCTTTCTTT | CSARGGGEAFF
TRBJ2-3 | . | TRBV5-6 | TRBD1 | 16 | TGTGCCAGCAGCTTGCCCGGGACAGGGGGCACAGATACGCAGTATTTT | CASSLPGTGGTDTQYF
TRBJ1-2 | few | TRBV30 | . | 14 | TGTGCCTGGAGTGTACCCCCTCGGAGCGGCGGCTACACCTTC | CAWSVPPRSGGYTF
TRBJ2-7 | . | TRBV6-1 | . | 12 | TGTGCCAGCCTTGGACCGAGCTACGAGCAGTACTTC | CASLGPSYEQYF
TRBJ1-4 | . | TRBV6-1 | TRBD1 | 12 | TGTGCCAGCAACAGGGGCGGCGAAAAACTGTTTTTT | CASNRGGEKLFF
TRBJ1-2 | . | TRBV7-2 | . | 12 | TGTGCCAGCAGCTTACTTCCCTATGGCTACACCTTC | CASSLLPYGYTF
TRBJ2-7 | . | TRBV12-5 | . | 18 | TGTGCTAGTGCCAAAGAGGGAACATGGGGAATGGGCATCTACGAGCAGTACTTC | CASAKEGTWGMGIYEQYF
TRBJ1-6 | . | TRBV7-2 | . | 16 | TGTGCCAGCAGCTTATCTCTAGCCCGGACCGGGTCACCCCTCCACTTT | CASSLSLARTGSPLHF
TRBJ2-7 | few | TRBV10-1 | . | 18 | TGCGCCAGCAGTGAGTCCCTGGGGATTGGGATTGGGGCCTACGAGCAGTACTTC | CASSESLGIGIGAYEQYF
TRBJ1-4 | once | TRBV5-1 | . | 15 | TGCGCCAGCAGCTTGCGGGGGATTTATAATGAAAAACTGTTTTTT | CASSLRGIYNEKLFF
TRBJ1-1 | . | TRBV6-5 | . | 15 | TGTGCCAGCAGTTATGTCGGCAAGATGGGTACTGAAGCTTTCTTT | CASSYVGKMGTEAFF
TRBJ2-7 | . | TRBV5-1 | TRBD2 | 15 | TGCGCCAGCAGCTCGGGGGGGAGAGTCGCCTACGAGCAGTACTTC | CASSSGGRVAYEQYF
TRBJ2-7 | . | TRBV6-6 | . | 12 | TGTGCCAGCAGTACAGCAAACTACGAGCAGTACTTC | CASSTANYEQYF
TRBJ1-3 | . | TRBV5-1 | . | 15 | TGCGCCAGCAGCTTGGCGGGGAACTCTGGAAACACCATATATTTT | CASSLAGNSGNTIYF
TRBJ1-2 | . | TRBV28 | . | 15 | TGTGCCAGCAGTTTATCCACGGGAGTTAACTATGGCTACACCTTC | CASSLSTGVNYGYTF
TRBJ2-7 | . | TRBV27 | . | 16 | TGTGCCAGCAGTTCCCCTCAGAGACAGGCCTATGGAGAGCAGTACTTC | CASSSPQRQAYGEQYF
TRBJ2-5 | . | TRBV6-1 | . | 11 | TGTGCCAGCAGTTACCGGGGGAACCAGTACTTC | CASSYRGNQYF
TRBJ1-2 | . | TRBV30 | . | 18 | TGTGCCTGGAGTGTACGTGATCTTATTGGCAGACACGTCTATGGCTACACCTTC | CAWSVRDLIGRHVYGYTF
TRBJ2-1 | . | TRBV9 | . | 13 | TGTGCCAGCAGCGTTGCTACCTACAATGAGCAGTTCTTC | CASSVATYNEQFF
TRBJ1-1 | . | TRBV7-9 | . | 19 | TGTGCCAGCAGCTTAGTTTCCGGGGCCCTTGGTATGTTGAACACTGAAGCTTTCTTT | CASSLVSGALGMLNTEAFF
TRBJ2-7 | . | TRBV19 | TRBD1 | 13 | TGTGCCAGTAGTCCGACAGGGTTGGACGAGCAGTACTTC | CASSPTGLDEQYF
TRBJ2-1 | once | TRBV29-1 | . | 12 | TGCAGCGCCGAGGGCCTGTACAATGAGCAGTTCTTC | CSAEGLYNEQFF
TRBJ2-7 | . | TRBV19 | TRBD1 | 15 | TGTGCCAGTAGTTCTGGACAGGGAAGGAACTACGAGCAGTACTTC | CASSSGQGRNYEQYF
TRBJ2-3 | few | TRBV9 | TRBD1 | 15 | TGTGCCAGCAGCGCCACGGGACAGCCATCCCATACGCAGTATTTT | CASSATGQPSHTQYF
TRBJ2-3 | . | TRBV5-1 | . | 17 | TGCGCCAGCAGCTTTGGGTCGGGGGCCCTTTCCACAGATACGCAGTATTTT | CASSFGSGALSTDTQYF
TRBJ2-3 | once | TRBV27 | . | 18 | TGTGCCAGCAGTCTCTCCCCCACTCCGGGGGCCCTCACAGATACGCAGTATTTT | CASSLSPTPGALTDTQYF
TRBJ2-3 | . | TRBV14 | . | 13 | TGTGCCAGCAGCCAAGTAGGAGGGGATACGCAGTATTTT | CASSQVGGDTQYF
TRBJ2-7 | . | TRBV7-2 | TRBD2 | 15 | TGTGCCAGCTTTGGGACTAGCGGGAGCTCCTACGAGCAGTACTTC | CASFGTSGSSYEQYF
TRBJ2-2 | . | TRBV12-5 | . | 14 | TGTGCTAGTGGTTTGGACAGGGCCGGCGGGGAGCTGTTTTTT | CASGLDRAGGELFF
TRBJ2-1 | . | TRBV4-2 | TRBD2 | 17 | TGTGCCAGCAGCCAACCTGGGTTTACTAGCGATCACAATGAGCAGTTCTTC | CASSQPGFTSDHNEQFF